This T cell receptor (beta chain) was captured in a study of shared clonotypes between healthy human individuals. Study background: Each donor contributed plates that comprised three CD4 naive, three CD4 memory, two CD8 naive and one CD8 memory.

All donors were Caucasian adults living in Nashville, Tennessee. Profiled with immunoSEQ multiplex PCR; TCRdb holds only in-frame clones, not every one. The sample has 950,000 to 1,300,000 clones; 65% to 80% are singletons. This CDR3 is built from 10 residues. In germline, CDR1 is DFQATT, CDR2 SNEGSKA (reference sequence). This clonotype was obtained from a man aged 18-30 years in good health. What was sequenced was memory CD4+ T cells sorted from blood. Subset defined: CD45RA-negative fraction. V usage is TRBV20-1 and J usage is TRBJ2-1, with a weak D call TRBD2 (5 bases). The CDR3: CTPLAGEQFF. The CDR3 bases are TGCACCCCGCTAGCCGGTGAGCAGTTCTTC.